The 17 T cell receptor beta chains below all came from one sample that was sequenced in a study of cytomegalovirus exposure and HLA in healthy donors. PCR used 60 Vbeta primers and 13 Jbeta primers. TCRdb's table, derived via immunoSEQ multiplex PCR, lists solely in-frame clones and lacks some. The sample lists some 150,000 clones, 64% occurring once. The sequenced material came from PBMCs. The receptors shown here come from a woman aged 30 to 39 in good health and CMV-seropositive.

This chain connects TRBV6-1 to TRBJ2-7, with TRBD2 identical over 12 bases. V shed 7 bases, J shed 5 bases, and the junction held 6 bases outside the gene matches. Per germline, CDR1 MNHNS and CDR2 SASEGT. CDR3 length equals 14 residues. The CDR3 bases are TGTGCCAGCATTATTGGACTAGCGGGAAACGAGCAGTACTTC. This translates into CASIIGLAGNEQYF.

The CDR3 bases are TGTGCCAGCAGCCGAAATGGGAGAGCCACTGAAGCTTTCTTT. Translation: CASSRNGRATEAFF. The chain links TRBV6-5 to TRBJ1-1; no clear D gene. CDR1 is MNHEY and CDR2 is SVGAGI in the germline V gene. V was clipped by 6 bases and J by 4 bases, with 15 bases between them. This CDR3 region has 14 residues.

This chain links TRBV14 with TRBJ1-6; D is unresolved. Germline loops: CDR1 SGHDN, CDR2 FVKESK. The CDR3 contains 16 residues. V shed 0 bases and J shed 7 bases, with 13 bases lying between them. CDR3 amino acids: CASSQDLGRPNSPLHF. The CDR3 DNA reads TGTGCCAGCAGCCAAGATCTGGGCAGACCCAATTCACCCCTCCACTTT. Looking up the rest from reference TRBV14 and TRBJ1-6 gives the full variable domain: EAGVTQFPSHSVIEKGQTVTLRCDPISGHDNLYWYRRVMGKEIKFLLHFVKESKQDESGMPNNRFLAERTGGTYSTLKVQPAELEDSGVYFCASSQDLGRPNSPLHFGNGTRLTVT.

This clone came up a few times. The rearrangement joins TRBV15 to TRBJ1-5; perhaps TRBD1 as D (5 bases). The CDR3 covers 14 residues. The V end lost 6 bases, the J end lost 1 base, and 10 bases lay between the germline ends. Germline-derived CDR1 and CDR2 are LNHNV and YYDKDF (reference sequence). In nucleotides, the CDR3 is TGTGCCACCAGGGAGGAGGGGAGCAATCAGCCCCAGCATTTT. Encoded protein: CATREEGSNQPQHF.

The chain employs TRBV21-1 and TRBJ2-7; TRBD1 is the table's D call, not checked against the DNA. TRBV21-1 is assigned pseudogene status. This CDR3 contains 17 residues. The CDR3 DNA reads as TGTGCCAGCAGCAAATGTCAAACCGGGACAGGGCCGTGCGAGCAGTACTTC. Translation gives CASSKCQTGTGPCEQYF.

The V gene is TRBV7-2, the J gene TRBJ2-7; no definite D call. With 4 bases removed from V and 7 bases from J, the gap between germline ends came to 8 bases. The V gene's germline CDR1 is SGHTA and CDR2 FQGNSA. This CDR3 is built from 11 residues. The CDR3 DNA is TGTGCCAGCAGCTCTCAACTGGAGCAGTACTTC. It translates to CASSSQLEQYF.

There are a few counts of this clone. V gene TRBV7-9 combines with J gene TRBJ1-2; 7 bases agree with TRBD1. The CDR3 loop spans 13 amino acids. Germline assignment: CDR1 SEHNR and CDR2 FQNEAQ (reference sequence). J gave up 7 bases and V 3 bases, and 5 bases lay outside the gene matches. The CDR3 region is CASSFRDRAGYTF. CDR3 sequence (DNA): TGTGCCAGCAGCTTCCGTGACAGGGCTGGCTACACCTTC.

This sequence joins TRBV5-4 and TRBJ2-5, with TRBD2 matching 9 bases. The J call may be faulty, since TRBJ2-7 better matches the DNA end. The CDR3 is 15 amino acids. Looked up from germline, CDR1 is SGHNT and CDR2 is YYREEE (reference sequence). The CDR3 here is CASSLFGTSSYEQYF. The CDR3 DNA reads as TGTGCCAGCAGCTTGTTTGGGACTAGCAGTTACGAGCAGTACTTC.

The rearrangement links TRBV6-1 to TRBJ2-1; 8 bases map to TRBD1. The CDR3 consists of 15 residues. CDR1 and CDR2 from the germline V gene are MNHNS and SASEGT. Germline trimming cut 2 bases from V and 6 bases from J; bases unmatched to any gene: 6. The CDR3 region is CASSEQGAALNEQFF. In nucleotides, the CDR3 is TGTGCCAGCAGTGAACAGGGGGCCGCGCTCAATGAGCAGTTCTTC.

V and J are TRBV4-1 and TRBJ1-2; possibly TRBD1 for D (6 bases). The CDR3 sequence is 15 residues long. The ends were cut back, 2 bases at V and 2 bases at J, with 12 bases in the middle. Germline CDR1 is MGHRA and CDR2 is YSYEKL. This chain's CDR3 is CASSQPSTGNYGYTF. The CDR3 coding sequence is TGCGCCAGCAGCCAACCTTCAACAGGGAACTATGGCTACACCTTC.

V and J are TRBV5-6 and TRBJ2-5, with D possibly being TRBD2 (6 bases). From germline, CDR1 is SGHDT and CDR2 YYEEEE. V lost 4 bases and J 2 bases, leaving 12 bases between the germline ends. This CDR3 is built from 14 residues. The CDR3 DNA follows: TGTGCCAGCAGCCCGACGGGACTGCAAGAGACCCAGTACTTC. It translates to CASSPTGLQETQYF.

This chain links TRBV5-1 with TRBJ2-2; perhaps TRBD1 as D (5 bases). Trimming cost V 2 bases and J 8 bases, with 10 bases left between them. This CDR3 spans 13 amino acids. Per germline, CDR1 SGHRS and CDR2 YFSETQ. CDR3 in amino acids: CASSFPGSGELFF. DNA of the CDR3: TGCGCCAGCAGCTTCCCAGGGTCGGGGGAGCTGTTTTTT.

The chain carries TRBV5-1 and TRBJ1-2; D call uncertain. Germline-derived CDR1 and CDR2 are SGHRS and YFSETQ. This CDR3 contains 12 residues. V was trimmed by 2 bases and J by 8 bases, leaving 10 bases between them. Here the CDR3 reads CASSFPSGGYTF. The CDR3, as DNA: TGCGCCAGCAGCTTTCCATCAGGAGGCTACACCTTC.

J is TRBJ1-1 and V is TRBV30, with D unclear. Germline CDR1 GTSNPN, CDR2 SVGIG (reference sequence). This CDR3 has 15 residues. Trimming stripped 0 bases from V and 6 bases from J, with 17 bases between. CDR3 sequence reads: CAWSVQISGFSEAFF. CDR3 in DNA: TGTGCCTGGAGTGTACAAATCTCAGGATTTTCTGAAGCTTTCTTT.

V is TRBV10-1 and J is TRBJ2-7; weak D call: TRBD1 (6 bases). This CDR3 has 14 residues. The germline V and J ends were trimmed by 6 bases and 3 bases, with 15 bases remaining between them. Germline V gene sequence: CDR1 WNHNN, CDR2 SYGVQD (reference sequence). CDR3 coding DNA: TGCGCCAGCAGATCTTCAGGGGATAACTACGAGCAGTACTTC. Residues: CASRSSGDNYEQYF.

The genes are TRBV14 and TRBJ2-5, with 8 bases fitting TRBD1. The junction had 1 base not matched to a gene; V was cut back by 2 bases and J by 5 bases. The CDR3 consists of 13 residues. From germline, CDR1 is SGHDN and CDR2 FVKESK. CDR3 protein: CASSQRDRETQYF. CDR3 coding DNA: TGTGCCAGCAGCCAACGGGACAGGGAGACCCAGTACTTC.

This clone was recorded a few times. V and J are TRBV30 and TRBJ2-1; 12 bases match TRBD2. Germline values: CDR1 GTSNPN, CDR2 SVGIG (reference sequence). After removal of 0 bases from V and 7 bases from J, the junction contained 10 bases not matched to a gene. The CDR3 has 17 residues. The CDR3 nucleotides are TGTGCCTGGAGTGTAAGACTAGGACTAGCGGGGTATAATGAGCAGTTCTTC. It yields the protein CAWSVRLGLAGYNEQFF.